These 19 T cell receptor beta chains originate from one sample sequenced in a study of regulatory T cells in long-lasting Graves disease. The authors built TCR beta libraries using iRepertoire HTBI primers and Arm-PCR of CDR3 regions. TCRdb analysed the multiplex PCR reads with MiXCR anew, one entry per CDR3 protein. This table has under 500,000 distinct CDR3 sequences, around 17% appearing once. Described time point: newly diagnosed GD, antithyroid drugs for less than 3 months. PBMC RNA was the source of the TCR library. This same sample was also taken into another study, of T cells in Graves' hyperthyroidism and ophthalmopathy.

This material consisted of peripheral blood mononuclear cells (PBMCs), taken at new diagnosis, from a patient treated with antithyroid drugs. The receptors were sampled from a woman aged 25 to 39 with Graves disease.

The rearrangement links TRBV29-1 to TRBJ1-2; 9 bases line up with TRBD1. The J segment lost 4 bases and the V segment lost 1 base, leaving 10 bases of the junction unmatched. The CDR3 contains 16 residues. Germline V gives CDR1 SQVTM, CDR2 ANQGSEA. The DNA of the CDR3 is TGCAGCGTTGAAGCGGGTGGGGACAGGGTTCTCTATGGCTACACCTTC. This translates into CSVEAGGDRVLYGYTF.

This clonotype was found many times. J is TRBJ2-5 and V is TRBV11-3; 9 bases map to TRBD2. Germline assignment: CDR1 SGHNT and CDR2 YENEEA. This CDR3 is 15 amino acids long. J gave up 3 bases and V 1 base, and 3 bases lay outside the gene matches. DNA of the CDR3: TGTGCCAGCAGCTTAGGAATAGCGGGAGAAGAGACCCAGTACTTC. Its translation is CASSLGIAGEETQYF. Drawing the rest from reference TRBV11-3 and TRBJ2-5, the complete variable domain is EAGVVQSPRYKIIEKKQPVAFWCNPISGHNTLYWYLQNLGQGPELLIRYENEEAVDDSQLPKDRFSAERLKGVDSTLKIQPAELGDSAVYLCASSLGIAGEETQYFGPGTRLLVL.

The gene calls are TRBV10-3 and TRBJ2-3, with 14 bases lining up with TRBD2. The germline V gene has CDR1 ENHRY and CDR2 SYGVKD. CDR3 length equals 16 residues. Trimming at V came to 4 bases and at J to 5 bases, leaving 5 bases not matched to a gene. The CDR3 reads CAISGGLAGGGDTQYF. CDR3 in DNA: TGTGCCATCAGTGGAGGACTAGCGGGAGGAGGAGATACGCAGTATTTT.

The V and J genes are TRBV19 and TRBJ1-3; D gene ambiguous. Germline V gene sequence: CDR1 LNHDA, CDR2 SQIVND (reference sequence). The CDR3 runs to 15 residues. With 6 bases removed from V and 0 bases from J, the gap between germline ends came to 12 bases. The CDR3 loop reads CASRLDGISGNTIYF. The CDR3 DNA reads TGTGCCAGTAGGTTAGACGGAATCTCTGGAAACACCATATATTTT.

The rearrangement uses TRBV10-3 and TRBJ1-3; 9 nucleotides line up with TRBD1. In germline, CDR1 is ENHRY, CDR2 SYGVKD. J lost 0 bases, V lost 6 bases, and 9 bases had no gene match. The CDR3 runs 17 residues. The CDR3: CAIRGPGTGFSGNTIYF. The CDR3 DNA is TGTGCCATCAGGGGACCCGGGACAGGGTTCTCTGGAAACACCATATATTTT.

This clonotype was seen many times. CDR3 region: CSARKGDRLLAGADTQYF. The CDR3 nucleotides read TGCAGTGCTAGAAAGGGGGACAGGTTATTAGCGGGAGCAGATACGCAGTATTTT. This chain joins TRBV20-1 and TRBJ2-3; the D gene is possibly TRBD2 (9 bases). CDR1 is DFQATT, CDR2 SNEGSKA, per germline (reference sequence). The CDR3 is 18 amino acids. V lost 2 bases, J lost 4 bases, and 25 bases lay in between.

This clonotype was seen at least ten times. The V and J genes are TRBV11-2 and TRBJ2-7; D may match TRBD1 or TRBD2 (5 bases each). Looked up from germline, CDR1 is SGHAT and CDR2 is FQNNGV. The CDR3 is 13 amino acids. V lost 9 bases and J 5 bases, leaving 17 bases between the germline ends. CDR3 protein: CASSHGAPNEQYF. In nucleotides, the CDR3 is TGTGCCAGTTCCCACGGGGCTCCTAACGAGCAGTACTTC.

The chain carries TRBV27 and TRBJ2-3; maybe TRBD2 (5 bases). The germline V and J ends were trimmed by 9 bases and 6 bases, with 16 bases remaining between them. Germline loops: CDR1 MNHEY, CDR2 SMNVEV (reference sequence). The CDR3 consists of 13 residues. The CDR3 loop reads CASARTPWDTQYF. The CDR3 DNA is TGTGCCAGTGCCCGGACTCCTTGGGATACGCAGTATTTT.

This clonotype has at least ten counts. This sequence joins TRBV29-1 and TRBJ2-3, with TRBD2 matching 13 bases. Unmatched junction bases numbered 8, after V lost 3 bases and J lost 2 bases. The CDR3 is made up of 17 amino acids. Germline CDR1 SQVTM, CDR2 ANQGSEA. CDR3 bases: TGCAGCGTTGACGATCCTGGGACTAGCGGGGTCACAGATACGCAGTATTTT. Protein sequence: CSVDDPGTSGVTDTQYF.

About this clonotype itself: A much bigger clone sits one base away, suggesting this may be a read error. The chain recombines TRBV20-1 with TRBJ2-7, with D perhaps TRBD2 (5 bases). CDR3 length equals 15 residues. Germline V gives CDR1 DFQATT, CDR2 SNEGSKA (reference sequence). Trimming removed 6 bases from V and 2 bases from J, with 20 bases in between. The CDR3 here is CSADTRVVVTYEQYF. The CDR3 nucleotides read TGCAGTGCAGACACGAGGGTAGTGGTAACCTACGAGCAGTACTTC.

This clonotype was counted ten times or more. The rearrangement links TRBV10-1 to TRBJ2-1; 7 bases match TRBD1. The CDR3 consists of 14 residues. From germline, CDR1 is WNHNN and CDR2 SYGVQD (reference sequence). Unmatched junction bases numbered 11, after V lost 7 bases and J lost 8 bases. The CDR3 DNA reads as TGCGCCAGCACCTCAGGGACAGTGGGGGATGAGCAGTTCTTC. Amino acids: CASTSGTVGDEQFF.

V gene TRBV6-1 combines with J gene TRBJ2-2; 8 nucleotides line up with TRBD2. The CDR3 sequence is 16 residues long. J gave up 2 bases and V 6 bases, and 8 bases lay outside the gene matches. CDR1 and CDR2 from the germline V gene are MNHNS and SASEGT. CDR3 nucleotides: TGTGCCAGCAGCACCCGGAGCGGGGGTAACACCGGGGAGCTGTTTTTT. Its translation: CASSTRSGGNTGELFF.

This clonotype was recorded many times. The genes are TRBV6-1 and TRBJ1-1; possible D gene TRBD1, 5 bases. The CDR3 covers 14 residues. The V and J ends lost 6 bases and 0 bases respectively, with 11 bases between them. In germline, CDR1 is MNHNS, CDR2 SASEGT. The CDR3 DNA follows: TGTGCCAGCAGGCTCCAGGGCATGAACACTGAAGCTTTCTTT. This codes for CASRLQGMNTEAFF.

This clonotype came up a few times. V usage is TRBV20-1 and J usage is TRBJ2-7, with 8 bases aligning to TRBD1. The germline CDR1 and CDR2 sequences are DFQATT and SNEGSKA (reference sequence). The CDR3 is 13 amino acids. V trimming: 6 bases; J trimming: 7 bases; junction bases outside the gene matches: 11. This CDR3 is CSALKRTGPEQYF. The CDR3 nucleotides read TGCAGTGCCCTAAAACGGACAGGGCCAGAGCAGTACTTC.

Points on this clonotype: With a much larger clone just one base away, this may be a read error. The V call is TRBV14, the J call TRBJ2-1; 8 bases are a match to TRBD1. CDR1 and CDR2 from the germline V gene are SGHDN and FVKESK. The ends lost 4 bases at V and 4 bases at J; junction bases unmatched: 6. This CDR3 region has 15 residues. CDR3: CASSRQTGDYNEQFF. CDR3 DNA: TGTGCCAGCAGCCGACAGACAGGGGATTACAATGAGCAGTTCTTC.

This clonotype was seen repeatedly, ten times or more. V and J are TRBV28 and TRBJ1-1; tentative D call: TRBD1 (5 bases). Germline lookup yields CDR1 MDHEN and CDR2 SYDVKM. This CDR3 comprises 12 residues. Trimming removed 4 bases from V and 13 bases from J, with 16 bases in between. The CDR3 loop reads CASSYSPAGVFF. The CDR3, as DNA: TGTGCCAGCAGTTATTCCCCCGCGGGGGTTTTCTTT.

This CDR3 is CASTPGFTNYGYTF. The CDR3 region has the DNA TGTGCCAGCACCCCGGGGTTTACTAACTATGGCTACACCTTC. This chain uses TRBV12-3 or TRBV12-4 with TRBJ1-2; D unclear. This CDR3 contains 14 residues. Trimming removed 7 bases from V and 0 bases from J, with 12 bases in between.

This clonotype appeared a few times. This chain uses TRBV11-1 with TRBJ2-5; the D gene is possibly TRBD1 (5 bases). CDR3 length: 14 residues. V lost 3 bases, J lost 3 bases, and 11 bases lay in between. Looked up from germline, CDR1 is SGHAT and CDR2 is FQDESV (reference sequence). The chain's CDR3 is CASSFGARKETQYF. The CDR3 nucleotides are TGTGCCAGCAGCTTTGGGGCCAGAAAAGAGACCCAGTACTTC.

Details on this clonotype: Being one base from a much bigger clone, this may be a read error. The chain links TRBV7-9 to TRBJ2-1, with D perhaps matching TRBD2 (5 bases). The CDR3 length is 16 residues. Germline V gene sequence: CDR1 SEHNR, CDR2 FQNEAQ (reference sequence). This CDR3 is CASSLRALEFMETRYF. Here the CDR3 DNA reads TGTGCCAGCAGCCTGCGGGCCTTGGAGTTTATGGAGACCCGGTACTTC.